This TCR beta chain is from a study of cytomegalovirus exposure and HLA in healthy donors. Study summary: Roughly 179 million T cells yielded 90 million to 130 million unique TCR beta sequences, as an earlier analysis found. Overall study results and limits: In a later analysis, a genetic analysis reported fewer productive-TCR N-insertions in an Asian-associated ancestry cluster than the cohort average.

This CDR3 comprises 13 residues. The germline V gene encodes CDR1 MDHEN and CDR2 SYDVKM. V was pared by 3 bases and J by 1 base, with 7 bases between. Regarding this clone: The antigen is unknown.

PCR amplification relied on 60 Vbeta primers (plus 13 Jbeta primers). Clones were read by immunoSEQ multiplex PCR, and TCRdb kept only the in-frame ones, dropping some. The table has roughly 250,000 clones, 84% seen once; the top ten hold approximately 2%. The chain combines TRBV28 with TRBJ2-7; weak D call: TRBD2 (6 bases). The sequencing sample was made of PBMCs. This receptor was identified in a woman aged 40 to 50 in good health and CMV-seropositive. The CDR3 reads CASSFSGSYEQYF. CDR3 in DNA: TGTGCCAGCAGTTTCAGCGGGTCCTACGAGCAGTACTTC.